The 26 T cell receptor beta chains below all came from one sample that was sequenced in a study of T cell repertoires in cytomegalovirus infection. Using its own MiXCR run on the reads, TCRdb lists one record per CDR3 protein. The table shows approximately 250,000 distinct CDR3 sequences, with approximately 7% occurring only once. The sequenced material came from PBMCs. The receptors originated from a human donor in good health (CMV status not recorded). Some clones in this sample may be carry-over from other donors' samples.

This chain joins TRBV6-2 or TRBV6-3 and TRBJ1-5, with D possibly TRBD1 on 5 matching bases. Per germline, CDR1 MNHEY and CDR2 SVGEGT. The CDR3 contains 15 residues. Trimming took off 10 bases at V and 2 bases at J, with 18 bases between the two ends. The CDR3, as DNA: TGTGCCACCAGGAACGGGGGGTTTGGCAATCAGCCCCAGCATTTT. Amino acids: CATRNGGFGNQPQHF.

The sample holds many counts of this clonotype. The rearrangement joins TRBV3-1 to TRBJ2-1; 9 bases map to TRBD1. The CDR3 loop spans 15 amino acids. CDR1 is LGHDT and CDR2 is YNNKEL in the germline V gene (reference sequence). With V trimmed by 4 bases and J by 7 bases, 8 bases remained unmatched. The CDR3 DNA is TGTGCCAGCAGCCTCGGGACAGGGCAAGGGAATGAGCAGTTCTTC. Translated, it gives CASSLGTGQGNEQFF.

This clonotype was recorded many times. The V and J genes are TRBV7-6 and TRBJ2-1, with a possible D match to TRBD2 (5 bases). V was pared by 7 bases and J by 4 bases, with 26 bases between. The CDR3 has 18 residues. Germline V lookup: CDR1 SGHVS, CDR2 FNYEAQ. This chain's CDR3 is CASTAEAALRPSYNEQFF. In DNA, the CDR3 is TGTGCCAGCACCGCGGAAGCGGCCCTCCGGCCCTCTTACAATGAGCAGTTCTTC. Full variable domain (outside the CDR3, taken from reference TRBV7-6 and TRBJ2-1): GAGVSQSPRYKVTKRGQDVALRCDPISGHVSLYWYRQALGQGPEFLTYFNYEAQQDKSGLPNDRFSAERPEGSISTLTIQRTEQRDSAMYRCASTAEAALRPSYNEQFFGPGTRLTVL.

The rearrangement links TRBV20-1 to TRBJ1-6; D remains ambiguous. Trimming removed 4 bases at V and 7 bases at J, with 14 bases between. The CDR3 is made up of 14 amino acids. Germline V lookup: CDR1 DFQATT, CDR2 SNEGSKA (reference sequence). The CDR3 DNA is TGCAGTGCTAAAAGAAACAGCCCGAATTCACCCCTCCACTTT. Translation: CSAKRNSPNSPLHF.

This clonotype occurred many times. V gene TRBV6-2 or TRBV6-3 combines with J gene TRBJ2-6, with TRBD1 matching over 7 bases. With V trimmed by 6 bases and J by 2 bases, 7 bases remained unmatched. Germline-derived CDR1 and CDR2 are MNHEY and SVGEGT. This CDR3 has 16 residues. The CDR3 bases are TGTGCCAGCAGGACTCATCAGGGGGCTGGGGCCAACGTCCTGACTTTC. This codes for CASRTHQGAGANVLTF.

The sample holds many counts of this clonotype. The chain links TRBV12-3 or TRBV12-4 to TRBJ2-2, with a weak D call TRBD2 (6 bases). The V and J ends lost 1 base and 8 bases respectively, with 17 bases between them. This CDR3 has 16 residues. The CDR3: CASSLDAGTAGGELFF. Written as DNA, the CDR3 is TGTGCCAGCAGTTTAGATGCGGGGACCGCAGGAGGGGAGCTGTTTTTT.

This clonotype has a count of ten or more. V usage is TRBV7-8 and J usage is TRBJ1-5; 10 bases fit TRBD1. V was clipped by 4 bases and J by 0 bases; unmatched bases: 12. The CDR3 is 19 residues long. Germline lookup yields CDR1 SGHVS and CDR2 FQNEAQ. Here the CDR3 reads CASSSPERQGAVSNQPQHF. CDR3 DNA: TGTGCCAGCAGCTCCCCAGAAAGACAGGGGGCCGTTAGCAATCAGCCCCAGCATTTT.

There are a few counts of this clonotype. This chain joins TRBV9 and TRBJ2-2, with a weak D call TRBD2 (6 bases). Germline-derived CDR1 and CDR2 are SGDLS and YYNGEE. The V end was cut by 1 base, the J end by 8 bases, with 12 bases between. The CDR3 runs to 14 residues. This CDR3 reads CASSVIGGSGELFF. In nucleotides, the CDR3 is TGTGCCAGCAGCGTAATCGGGGGATCGGGGGAGCTGTTTTTT.

The J gene is TRBJ1-4, the V gene TRBV20-1; 10 bases align to TRBD1. The V and J ends lost 5 bases and 7 bases, in that order; junction bases with no gene match: 4. The CDR3 extends over 13 amino acids. Germline lookup yields CDR1 DFQATT and CDR2 SNEGSKA (reference sequence). CDR3 sequence reads: CSALDRGGEKLFF. The CDR3 DNA sequence: TGCAGTGCTCTGGACAGGGGGGGTGAAAAACTGTTTTTT.

Only a few counts were recorded for this clonotype. The V call is TRBV10-3, the J call TRBJ2-7, with D perhaps TRBD1 or TRBD2 (6 bases each). This CDR3 spans 15 amino acids. V lost 2 bases and J lost 3, with 14 bases in between. The germline CDR1 and CDR2 sequences are ENHRY and SYGVKD. The DNA for the CDR3 is TGTGCCATCAGTGAGGAGGGGGGAGCGAACTACGAGCAGTACTTC. Protein product: CAISEEGGANYEQYF.

This clonotype was counted at least ten times. V gene TRBV6-2 or TRBV6-3 combines with J gene TRBJ2-1; 8 positions agree with TRBD2. Germline lookup yields CDR1 MNHEY and CDR2 SVGEGT. J lost 4 bases, V lost 5 bases, and 10 bases had no gene match. The CDR3 has 16 amino acids. The CDR3 region is CASSNRGGRVYNEQFF. The CDR3 region has the DNA TGTGCCAGCAGTAATCGCGGGGGGCGCGTGTACAATGAGCAGTTCTTC.

This clonotype was counted many times. The chain couples TRBV7-9 to TRBJ2-1; possible D gene TRBD1, 5 bases. V lost 5 bases, J lost 0 bases, and 8 bases lay in between. This CDR3 is built from 14 residues. Germline CDR1 and CDR2: SEHNR and FQNEAQ (reference sequence). The CDR3 reads CASSPGYSYNEQFF. DNA of the CDR3: TGTGCCAGCAGCCCAGGGTACTCCTACAATGAGCAGTTCTTC.

In its sample, this clonotype was seen many times. CDR3 sequence reads: CASSEQGASYEQYF. As DNA, the CDR3 is TGTGCCAGCAGTGAACAGGGGGCGAGCTACGAGCAGTACTTC. V gene TRBV2 combines with J gene TRBJ2-7, with 8 nucleotides matching TRBD1. CDR3 size: 14 residues. Germline CDR1 SNHLY, CDR2 FYNNEI. Unmatched junction bases numbered 3, after V lost 2 bases and J lost 3 bases.

This clonotype was seen many times. The chain links TRBV4-3 to TRBJ1-6; a weak D match, TRBD1 (5 bases). Germline V lookup: CDR1 LGHNA, CDR2 YSLEER. Trimming stripped 4 bases from V and 8 bases from J, with 21 bases between. The CDR3 extends over 17 amino acids. The CDR3, as DNA: TGCGCCAGCAGCCTCCAAGGAGGTCAGGCCAGGGATTCACCCCTCCACTTT. Its protein product is CASSLQGGQARDSPLHF.

The chain uses TRBV29-1 and TRBJ2-7; D unresolved. CDR1 and CDR2 from the germline V gene are SQVTM and ANQGSEA. V was clipped by 5 bases and J by 5 bases, with 13 bases between them. The CDR3 is 12 residues long. Here the CDR3 reads CSVPDGRNEQYF. CDR3 in DNA: TGCAGCGTTCCGGACGGACGGAACGAGCAGTACTTC.

The table lists this clonotype with many counts. This sequence joins TRBV20-1 and TRBJ1-6; no clear D. Per germline, CDR1 DFQATT and CDR2 SNEGSKA (reference sequence). Trimming left V 0 bases short and J 7 bases short, with 19 bases between. The CDR3 runs to 17 residues. CDR3 nucleotides: TGCAGTGCTAGAGATATGGAGTTGGGCAGTTGGAATTCACCCCTCCACTTT. Translated: CSARDMELGSWNSPLHF.

The chain links TRBV5-1 to TRBJ2-2, with 8 bases lining up with TRBD2. V lost 4 bases, J lost 5 bases, and 7 bases stayed unmatched. Germline V gene lookup returns CDR1 SGHRS and CDR2 YFSETQ. The CDR3 totals 15 residues. Here the CDR3 DNA reads TGCGCCAGCAGCGGGGGACTAGATGGTACCGGGGAGCTGTTTTTT. Encoded protein: CASSGGLDGTGELFF.

This clonotype has at least ten counts. V is TRBV20-1 and J is TRBJ2-7, with 9 bases identical to TRBD1. This CDR3 is built from 13 residues. The V gene's germline CDR1 is DFQATT and CDR2 SNEGSKA (reference sequence). V lost 5 bases to trimming and J lost 6 bases; unmatched junction nucleotides: 8. In DNA form, the CDR3 reads TGCAGTGCTGGACGGACAGGGGACCGCGAGCAGTACTTC. It translates to CSAGRTGDREQYF.

This clonotype has at least ten counts. The J gene is TRBJ1-4, the V gene TRBV29-1; D not certain. V lost 5 bases to trimming and J lost 8 bases, with 12 bases between them. CDR3 size: 12 residues. Per the germline V gene, CDR1 is SQVTM and CDR2 is ANQGSEA. The CDR3 loop is CSVLAGNEKLFF. The CDR3 DNA is TGCAGCGTTCTTGCTGGGAACGAAAAACTGTTTTTT.

This clonotype was recorded many times. The chain recombines TRBV5-4 with TRBJ1-2; TRBD1 is a possible D gene (5 bases). Germline V lookup: CDR1 SGHNT, CDR2 YYREEE (reference sequence). There are 13 residues in the CDR3. V lost 6 bases and J 5 bases, leaving 14 bases between the germline ends. The chain's CDR3 is CASTSGGGYGYTF. In DNA form, the CDR3 reads TGTGCCAGCACCTCGGGGGGGGGATATGGCTACACCTTC.

The sample holds many counts of this clonotype. The genes are TRBV19 and TRBJ1-1; tentatively, D is TRBD1 (6 bases). The CDR3 is 14 residues long. The V and J ends lost 6 bases and 1 base respectively, with 12 bases between them. CDR1 and CDR2 (germline): LNHDA, SQIVND (reference sequence). DNA for the CDR3: TGTGCCAGTAGGAAGCGACAGGCGAACACTGAAGCTTTCTTT. Its protein is CASRKRQANTEAFF.

This clonotype was observed many times. The chain employs TRBV9 and TRBJ2-5; D uncertain. This CDR3 region has 14 residues. The germline V gene has CDR1 SGDLS and CDR2 YYNGEE. V lost 1 base and J 0 bases, leaving 7 bases between the germline ends. CDR3 protein: CASSVMEDQETQYF. The DNA for the CDR3 is TGTGCCAGCAGCGTAATGGAAGACCAAGAGACCCAGTACTTC. Drawing the rest from reference TRBV9 and TRBJ2-5, the complete variable domain is DSGVTQTPKHLITATGQRVTLRCSPRSGDLSVYWYQQSLDQGLQFLIQYYNGEERAKGNILERFSAQQFPDLHSELNLSSLELGDSALYFCASSVMEDQETQYFGPGTRLLVL.

The chain links TRBV20-1 to TRBJ2-2, with TRBD1 identical over 9 bases. The CDR3 runs to 14 residues. Looked up from germline, CDR1 is DFQATT and CDR2 is SNEGSKA (reference sequence). J lost 5 bases, V lost 5 bases, and 6 bases had no gene match. CDR3 residues: CSAPDRGETGELFF. The CDR3 DNA is TGCAGTGCTCCGGACAGGGGCGAGACCGGGGAGCTGTTTTTT.

This clonotype was counted at least ten times. The chain carries TRBV7-2 and TRBJ2-3; TRBD2 matches at 8 bases. V trimming: 2 bases; J trimming: 4 bases; junction bases outside the gene matches: 5. This CDR3 is 15 amino acids long. CDR1 is SGHTA, CDR2 FQGNSA, per germline. This chain's CDR3 is CASSLNGGASDTQYF. DNA for the CDR3: TGTGCCAGCAGCTTAAACGGGGGGGCCTCAGATACGCAGTATTTT.

The chain uses TRBV6-2 or TRBV6-3 and TRBJ1-5, with a tentative D call TRBD1 (5 bases). CDR3 length equals 14 residues. The germline gives CDR1 MNHEY, CDR2 SVGEGT. The germline V and J ends were trimmed by 6 bases and 2 bases, with 11 bases remaining between them. CDR3 DNA sequence: TGTGCCAGCAGGAAGGTGACAGGCAATCAGCCCCAGCATTTT. Its translation is CASRKVTGNQPQHF.

This clonotype has a count of ten or more. The rearrangement links TRBV29-1 to TRBJ1-2, with D maybe TRBD1 (5 bases). V lost 2 bases to trimming and J lost 8 bases, with 15 bases between them. Germline values: CDR1 SQVTM, CDR2 ANQGSEA. CDR3 length: 13 residues. CDR3 DNA: TGCAGCGTTGAACGGGACCAGCGGGGCGGCTACACCTTC. It is translated as CSVERDQRGGYTF.